The present entry profiles one T cell receptor (beta chain) with its context. The antigen remains undetermined. TCRdb passed the reads through MiXCR, listing each CDR3 protein once. Of about 150,000 distinct CDR3 sequences in the sample, roughly a quarter are singletons; the top ten hold approximately 10%. This entry belongs to a study of T cell repertoires in cytomegalovirus infection. Looking at the study overall: From public TCR beta signatures came an indication of both CMV infection and matching HLA type. Study results and limitations: Ex vivo, HLA-C-restricted CMV-specific TCR beta clonotypes prevailed over the rest of the response.

CDR1 and CDR2 (germline): SGDLS, YYNGEE. The CDR3 covers 15 residues. With 4 bases clipped from V and 1 base from J, the junction kept 6 bases outside the gene matches. The sequenced sample was PBMCs. The sequence was collected from a human donor in good health (CMV status not recorded). Some clones in this sample may be carry-over from other donors' samples. The V and J genes are TRBV9 and TRBJ1-1; TRBD1 matches 8 bases. The CDR3 DNA reads as TGTGCCAGCAGCACGGGACAGGTGAGGAACACTGAAGCTTTCTTT. Translation: CASSTGQVRNTEAFF.